Following are 10 T cell receptor beta chains from one sample sequenced in a study of cytomegalovirus exposure and HLA in healthy donors. Only in-frame clones appear in the TCRdb table, and some are missing; sequencing was by immunoSEQ multiplex PCR. The sample includes fewer than 200,000 clones, roughly nine tenths of them seen just once. The sequenced material came from PBMCs. These receptors were collected from a woman under 40 in good health and CMV-seronegative.

J is TRBJ1-1 and V is TRBV11-2; no clear D gene. Trimming cost V 1 base and J 0 bases, with 3 bases left between them. The CDR3 has 13 amino acids. Germline V gene data show CDR1 as SGHAT and CDR2 as FQNNGV. The CDR3 is CASSLVVNTEAFF. The CDR3, as DNA: TGTGCCAGCAGCTTAGTAGTGAACACTGAAGCTTTCTTT.

The J gene is TRBJ1-4, the V gene TRBV28; 7 nucleotides match TRBD1. After removal of 5 bases from V and 8 bases from J, the junction contained 5 bases not matched to a gene. Per germline, CDR1 MDHEN and CDR2 SYDVKM. The CDR3 sequence is 13 residues long. DNA for the CDR3: TGTGCCAGCAGTCCAGGGGGAGTCGAAAAACTGTTTTTT. Its protein product is CASSPGGVEKLFF.

This chain links TRBV4-3 with TRBJ2-1; 7 bases fit TRBD2. Trimming removed 3 bases from V and 10 bases from J; junction bases left unmatched: 15. The germline CDR1 and CDR2 sequences are LGHNA and YSLEER. The CDR3 length is 16 residues. The CDR3 coding sequence is TGCGCCAGCAGCCACGACTTTGCGGGAGAGGCCTGGGAGCAGTTCTTC. It is translated as CASSHDFAGEAWEQFF.

This chain links TRBV5-1 with TRBJ1-1; maybe TRBD1 (6 bases). This CDR3 comprises 13 residues. The germline V gene has CDR1 SGHRS and CDR2 YFSETQ. Trimming took 6 bases from V and 0 from J, leaving 9 bases between them. The CDR3 sequence: CASKWDMNTEAFF. In nucleotides, the CDR3 is TGCGCCAGCAAGTGGGACATGAACACTGAAGCTTTCTTT.

The chain uses TRBV28 and TRBJ2-7; 7 bases agree with TRBD2. Germline V gene data show CDR1 as MDHEN and CDR2 as SYDVKM. V gave up 7 bases and J gave up 0 bases; unmatched junction bases: 6. There are 14 residues in the CDR3. The CDR3 is CASTLGGSSYEQYF. CDR3 bases: TGTGCCAGCACCTTGGGGGGGAGCTCCTACGAGCAGTACTTC.

The chain is built from TRBV4-1 and TRBJ1-3, with 8 bases identical to TRBD1. Germline CDR1 is MGHRA and CDR2 is YSYEKL. This CDR3 region has 17 residues. The ends lost 3 bases at V and 1 base at J; junction bases unmatched: 8. This CDR3 is CASSQGDRTASGNTIYF. The CDR3 nucleotides are TGCGCCAGCAGCCAGGGGGACAGGACGGCGTCTGGAAACACCATATATTTT.

The chain links TRBV7-9 to TRBJ2-7; 15 bases align to TRBD2. V lost 5 bases to trimming and J lost 3 bases; unmatched junction nucleotides: 8. The CDR3 covers 17 residues. CDR1 SEHNR and CDR2 FQNEAQ come from the germline V gene (reference sequence). The CDR3, as DNA: TGTGCCAGCAGCCAAGGGACTAGCGGGAGGTTAAGCTACGAGCAGTACTTC. It is translated as CASSQGTSGRLSYEQYF.

The chain combines TRBV25-1 with TRBJ1-1; D remains unclear. Germline assignment: CDR1 MGHDK and CDR2 SYGVNS. V dropped 3 bases and J dropped 2 bases, with 7 bases sitting between them. The CDR3 is made up of 13 amino acids. The CDR3 bases are TGTGCCAGCAGTGAGGTGGGTAACACTGAAGCTTTCTTT. Translating gives CASSEVGNTEAFF.

V usage is TRBV6-5 and J usage is TRBJ2-7, with unresolved D. Germline V CDR1 and CDR2: MNHEY, SVGAGI. The CDR3 length is 14 residues. Trimming left V 3 bases short and J 0 bases short, with 9 bases between. CDR3 sequence: CASSYGRSSYEQYF. CDR3 DNA sequence: TGTGCCAGCAGTTATGGGCGGTCCTCCTACGAGCAGTACTTC.

The rearrangement links TRBV6-5 to TRBJ1-1; 8 nucleotides agree with TRBD1. The CDR3 consists of 16 residues. CDR1 is MNHEY, CDR2 SVGAGI, per germline. With V trimmed by 0 bases and J by 5 bases, 8 bases remained unmatched. Here the CDR3 reads CASSYSITGGFTEAFF. The CDR3 DNA sequence: TGTGCCAGCAGTTACTCAATCACAGGGGGTTTTACTGAAGCTTTCTTT.